The source of this T cell receptor (beta chain) is a study of molecular identifiers for immune sequencing clone quantification. Naive CD8 T cells were picked out by sorting for CD8+CD4-CCR7+CD45RA+. From germline, CDR1 is SGHTA and CDR2 FQGTGA. The CDR3 runs 13 residues. Libraries of bulk TCR were made by previously described methods (with listed TCR primers). TCRdb analysed the PCR reads with MiXCR anew, one entry per CDR3 protein. Of about 640,000 distinct CDR3 sequences in the sample, about 20% were seen once. On this clonotype itself: What it binds is not known. A much more abundant neighbour one base away suggests this may be a read error.

General observations from the study: Among effectors, clones above 20 RNA copies held over 97% of molecules; among naive cells, under 1%.

The sample comprised naive CD8+ T cells from blood, with Jurkat cell RNA spiked in. Noted subset: FACS-sorted CD8+CD4-CCR7+CD45RA+ naive T cells. The chain recombines TRBV7-3 with TRBJ2-1; a possible D gene is TRBD1 (6 bases). This receptor was obtained from a human donor in good health. Some libraries in this study had Jurkat cell RNA spiked in. CDR3 sequence (DNA): TGTGCCAACAGCCCGACAGGCCCGGATGAGCAGTTCTTC. It translates to CANSPTGPDEQFF.